This TCR beta chain came from a study of cytomegalovirus exposure and HLA in healthy donors. The PCR contained 60 Vbeta and 13 Jbeta primers. Clones were sequenced by immunoSEQ multiplex PCR, and TCRdb holds only the in-frame ones, with some missing. The table lists 130,000 to 150,000 clones, about 74% of them singletons. With regard to this clone: Antigen specificity is unknown.

Points from the study as a whole: In a later analysis, a missense DCLRE1C variant was linked to TCR beta V- and J-gene trimming. Altogether, some 160 TCR beta chains were recorded as cytomegalovirus-associated. Later analysis found that TCR beta chains associated with HLA were more clonally expanded than other, equally common chains.

V dropped 4 bases and J dropped 7; count of bases not matched to a gene: 11. The CDR3 is 17 residues long. Germline CDR1 reads SGHDN; CDR2 reads FVKESK. The gene calls are TRBV14 and TRBJ1-6, with TRBD1 matching 9 bases. The receptor comes from a man younger than 30 in good health and CMV-seropositive. The sequenced sample consisted of PBMCs. The CDR3 region is CASSLFFGQGRNSPLHF. DNA for the CDR3: TGTGCCAGCAGCCTCTTTTTTGGACAGGGGCGGAATTCACCCCTCCACTTT.